The rows below give T cell receptor beta chains drawn from one sample of a study of PD-1 blockade in mismatch repair-deficient tumors. TCRdb's copy holds only in-frame clones and misses some; the assay was immunoSEQ multiplex PCR. This sample has 15,000 or so clones, with approximately 80% found just once. Sequenced here: PBMCs, sampled less than 15 weeks after starting pembrolizumab. The receptors were sampled from an adult with mismatch repair-deficient cancer. Both conserved end residues are part of each CDR3. The D gene is left open where the match is weak. Expanded clones are given a class, and other clones once, few, many or no size at all.

j_call,d_call,clone_size,v_call,cdr3_aa,cdr3_nt
TRBJ2-1,TRBD2,once,TRBV29-1,CSAPKREIVYDGQFF,TGCAGCGCCCCAAAGCGGGAGATAGTATATGATGGGCAGTTCTTC
TRBJ1-5,TRBD1,NA,TRBV6-6,CASIRQGLGQPQHF,TGTGCCAGCATTCGACAGGGGCTGGGGCAGCCCCAGCATTTT
TRBJ2-7,TRBD1,NA,TRBV15,CATSPGQASTYEQYF,TGTGCCACCAGTCCGGGACAGGCATCAACCTACGAGCAGTACTTC
TRBJ2-7,NA,NA,TRBV5-1,CASSLLSGSGAYEQYF,TGCGCCAGCAGCTTGTTATCCGGGAGTGGGGCCTACGAGCAGTACTTC
TRBJ1-2,TRBD1,NA,TRBV11-1,CASSHRGLGYTF,TGTGCCAGCAGCCACAGGGGGCTGGGCTACACCTTC
TRBJ1-1,TRBD1,NA,TRBV7-3,CASSPTGGDTEAFF,TGTGCCAGCAGCCCGACAGGGGGGGACACTGAAGCTTTCTTT
TRBJ1-6,NA,NA,TRBV5-1,CASSIRPSLDSPLHF,TGCGCCAGCAGCATCAGGCCTAGCCTGGATTCACCCCTCCACTTT
TRBJ2-7,NA,NA,TRBV7-6,CASSFTETVHEQYF,TGTGCCAGCAGCTTTACGGAGACGGTACACGAGCAGTACTTC
TRBJ2-1,NA,NA,TRBV7-2,CASSLVSNEQFF,TGTGCCAGCAGCTTGGTGAGCAATGAGCAGTTCTTC
TRBJ2-1,NA,NA,TRBV28,CASSTLTYNEQFF,TGTGCCAGCAGTACCCTTACATACAATGAGCAGTTCTTC
TRBJ1-4,TRBD1,NA,TRBV7-9,CASSRGQNNEKLFF,TGTGCCAGCAGCAGGGGACAGAATAATGAAAAACTGTTTTTT
TRBJ1-1,NA,NA,TRBV14,CASSLPGQNTEAFF,TGTGCCAGCAGCCTCCCGGGACAGAACACTGAAGCTTTCTTT
TRBJ2-7,NA,NA,TRBV14,CASSRLGTQYEQYF,TGTGCCAGCAGCCGACTAGGGACTCAATACGAGCAGTACTTC
TRBJ1-2,TRBD1,NA,TRBV9,CASSPDRRVYGYTF,TGTGCCAGCAGCCCGGACAGGAGGGTGTATGGCTACACCTTC
TRBJ1-2,NA,NA,TRBV7-9,CASSFSDRLSYTF,TGTGCCAGCAGCTTTAGCGACCGTTTGAGCTACACCTTC
TRBJ1-2,TRBD1,NA,TRBV30,CAWSVGTVYGYTF,TGTGCCTGGAGTGTCGGGACAGTCTATGGCTACACCTTC